A selection of T cell receptor beta chains follows, all from one sample in a study of T-cell memory formation after mild COVID-19. TCRdb independently ran MiXCR on the 5' RACE reads; one entry per CDR3 protein. The data show around 320,000 distinct CDR3 sequences, roughly an eighth seen once. Specimen: PBMCs or a T cell subset sorted from them (not recorded which). The receptors originated from a man between 18 and 35 years old who had mild COVID-19 (a few samples of this study predate the infection). Cell type and time point are not known. The CDR3 runs from the conserved cysteine through the conserved F or W. A D gene is named only where the DNA matches it firmly. The listing skips clone size in some rows; elsewhere it reads once, few, many or a size class.

v_call	d_call	j_call	cdr3_length	clone_size	cdr3_nt	cdr3_aa
TRBV10-3	.	TRBJ1-1	13	few	TGTGCCATCAGTGGAGAAGGGAACACTGAAGCTTTCTTT	CAISGEGNTEAFF
TRBV3-1	.	TRBJ1-2	16	.	TGTGCCAGCAGCCAAGACAGAATGGGACCTTCCTATGGCTACACCTTC	CASSQDRMGPSYGYTF
TRBV5-1	TRBD1	TRBJ2-1	16	.	TGCGCCAGCAGCCAGGACAGGGTAGGGTCCTACAATGAGCAGTTCTTC	CASSQDRVGSYNEQFF
TRBV6-5	.	TRBJ2-6	18	few	TGTGCCAGCAGGAACAGGCCGGGGGCTATCTCTGGGGCCAACGTCCTGACTTTC	CASRNRPGAISGANVLTF
TRBV6-2/TRBV6-3	.	TRBJ2-7	13	.	TGTGCCAGCAGTTTGGTCTCACTCTACGAGCAGTACTTC	CASSLVSLYEQYF
TRBV27	.	TRBJ1-2	13	few	TGTGCCAGCAGTCCCCAGGGCCTCGGGGGCTACACCTTC	CASSPQGLGGYTF
TRBV12-3/TRBV12-4	TRBD1	TRBJ2-1	15	.	TGTGCCAGCAGTTTAGTGGGACAGGGTATAGATGAGCAGTTCTTC	CASSLVGQGIDEQFF
TRBV5-4	.	TRBJ2-1	15	.	TGTGCCAGCAGCTTGCTGGGACTTTACTCCAATGAGCAGTTCTTC	CASSLLGLYSNEQFF
TRBV28	.	TRBJ1-5	14	few	TGTGCCAGCAGTTTATCAGGGGCGAGGGGGCCCCAGCATTTT	CASSLSGARGPQHF
TRBV7-3	TRBD1	TRBJ1-2	13	many	TGTGCCAGCAGCCCTACAGGGGGAAATGGCTACACCTTC	CASSPTGGNGYTF
TRBV7-2	.	TRBJ2-7	15	many	TGTGCCAGCAGCTTGGAATCTTGGCCGTCCTACGAGCAGTACTTC	CASSLESWPSYEQYF
TRBV7-9	.	TRBJ2-3	11	few	TGTGCCAGCACTGGTGTGGATACGCAGTATTTT	CASTGVDTQYF
TRBV2	.	TRBJ2-3	14	few	TGTGCCAGCAGTGAAAGGGTTGGTCCAGATACGCAGTATTTT	CASSERVGPDTQYF
TRBV20-1	.	TRBJ2-6	14	few	TGCAGTGCTAGGAACAGGGACGGGGCCAACGTCCTGACTTTC	CSARNRDGANVLTF
TRBV29-1	TRBD1	TRBJ1-4	17	few	TGCAGCGTTGCCCTGGGACAGGGGGCGGTGATAGCCGAAAAACTGTTTTTT	CSVALGQGAVIAEKLFF
TRBV20-1	.	TRBJ2-5	13	few	TGCAGTGCGAGAGGACAGAATCAAGAGACCCAGTACTTC	CSARGQNQETQYF
TRBV12-3/TRBV12-4	TRBD1	TRBJ2-7	16	many	TGTGCCAGCAGCATAAACCGGGACAGGGTAGGCTACGAGCAGTACTTC	CASSINRDRVGYEQYF
TRBV18	TRBD1	TRBJ1-4	14	few	TGTGCCAGCTCCCCTGACAGGGATAATGAAAAACTGTTTTTT	CASSPDRDNEKLFF
TRBV20-1	.	TRBJ1-2	15	few	TGCAGTGCCGCCCTGGGAGACAGACTTAACTATGGCTACACCTTC	CSAALGDRLNYGYTF
TRBV5-4	.	TRBJ1-2	14	many	TGTGCCAGCAGACCCCCGGCCTCGGTATATGGCTACACCTTC	CASRPPASVYGYTF
TRBV20-1	.	TRBJ2-5	11	few	TGCAGTGGATTTTGGGATTGGACCCAGTACTTC	CSGFWDWTQYF
TRBV20-1	.	TRBJ2-3	10	.	TGCAGTGCTAGAGCTCAAACGCAGTATTTT	CSARAQTQYF
TRBV6-1	.	TRBJ2-4	12	.	TGTGCCAGCAGGGATCACAAAAACATTCAGTACTTC	CASRDHKNIQYF
TRBV7-2	.	TRBJ1-5	14	.	TGTGCCAGCAGCCCCCAGTATAGCAATCAGCCCCAGCATTTT	CASSPQYSNQPQHF
TRBV20-1	.	TRBJ1-4	13	few	TGCAGTGCTAGAGATCCGGTAAATGAAAAACTGTTTTTT	CSARDPVNEKLFF
TRBV6-2/TRBV6-3	TRBD2	TRBJ2-3	15	few	TGTGCCAGCAGGAAGACTAGCGGGAGCACAGATACGCAGTATTTT	CASRKTSGSTDTQYF
TRBV28	TRBD1	TRBJ1-2	14	.	TGTGCCAGCAGCTTACCGGGACAGGTTTATGGCTACACCTTC	CASSLPGQVYGYTF
TRBV7-8	TRBD2	TRBJ2-3	16	few	TGTGCCAGCAGCATGTTGAGCGGGGGAAGCACAGATACGCAGTATTTT	CASSMLSGGSTDTQYF
TRBV6-6	.	TRBJ1-2	12	.	TGTGCCAGCAGTACCCGGACAGATGGCTACACCTTC	CASSTRTDGYTF
TRBV5-1	.	TRBJ1-2	14	.	TGCGCCAGCAGCTTGCCGGGGATTAACTATGGCTACACCTTC	CASSLPGINYGYTF
TRBV7-7	.	TRBJ2-2	16	many	TGTGCCAGCAGCTTAGAAGGCAGGGGTAACACCGGGGAGCTGTTTTTT	CASSLEGRGNTGELFF
TRBV5-1	.	TRBJ1-6	13	few	TGCGCCAGCAGCTTCGGTGAGAATTCACCCCTCCACTTT	CASSFGENSPLHF
TRBV5-1	.	TRBJ2-5	13	few	TGCGCCAGCAGCTTGGGCACGAGGGAGACCCAGTACTTC	CASSLGTRETQYF
TRBV20-1	.	TRBJ2-1	13	.	TGCAGTGCTAGAGGGTCAGGGTACAATGAGCAGTTCTTC	CSARGSGYNEQFF
TRBV18	TRBD1	TRBJ1-6	14	once	TGTGCCAGCTCAACCGGGACAGGGGTCTCACCCCTCCACTTT	CASSTGTGVSPLHF
TRBV5-1	TRBD2	TRBJ2-5	15	many	TGCGCCAGCAGCTTAGCCGGGACTAGCGAAGAGACCCAGTACTTC	CASSLAGTSEETQYF
TRBV27	.	TRBJ1-6	18	.	TGTGCCAGCAGTACCTCCCGTGTCCGAAGCTCCTATAATTCACCCCTCCACTTT	CASSTSRVRSSYNSPLHF
TRBV7-8	TRBD1	TRBJ2-5	16	.	TGTGCCAGCAGCTTAGGGGCGACAGGGGGCGAAGAGACCCAGTACTTC	CASSLGATGGEETQYF
TRBV7-2	.	TRBJ2-5	12	few	TGTGCCAGCAGCTTCAATCGGGAGACCCAGTACTTC	CASSFNRETQYF
TRBV20-1	.	TRBJ2-3	14	.	TGCAGTGCCAAGATGGGGATAGCTCCAGATACGCAGTATTTT	CSAKMGIAPDTQYF
TRBV11-2	.	TRBJ1-6	17	.	TGTGCCAGCAGCTTAGGAGGGGCCAGCTCCTATAATTCACCCCTCCACTTT	CASSLGGASSYNSPLHF
TRBV11-2	.	TRBJ2-3	15	few	TGTGCCAGCAGCTTTAGTACAAGGGGAAGAGATACGCAGTATTTT	CASSFSTRGRDTQYF
TRBV7-2	.	TRBJ2-7	13	many	TGTGCCAGCAGCTTGCGTGGTACCTACGAGCAGTACTTC	CASSLRGTYEQYF
TRBV12-3/TRBV12-4	TRBD1	TRBJ2-7	16	many	TGTGCCAGCAGTTTATACGGGGGCAGGGGGCGGAACGGGCAGTACTTC	CASSLYGGRGRNGQYF
TRBV30	.	TRBJ1-5	13	few	TGTGCCTGGAGTGTAAACCGCAATCAGCCCCAGCATTTT	CAWSVNRNQPQHF
TRBV20-1	TRBD1	TRBJ1-6	14	.	TGCAGTGCACAGAACAGGGGAGGGAATTCACCCCTCCACTTT	CSAQNRGGNSPLHF
TRBV7-2	TRBD1	TRBJ1-6	16	.	TGTGCCAGCAGCTTAGGGGACAGCTCCTATAATTCACCCCTCCACTTT	CASSLGDSSYNSPLHF
TRBV7-9	.	TRBJ1-4	15	few	TGTGCCAGCAGTCGACCGGGGAGCCTTAATGAAAAACTGTTTTTT	CASSRPGSLNEKLFF
TRBV12-3/TRBV12-4	TRBD1	TRBJ1-5	17	.	TGTGCCAGCAGTTCTGAACAGGGGGACCCCCGCAATCAGCCCCAGCATTTT	CASSSEQGDPRNQPQHF
TRBV10-3	.	TRBJ2-7	12	many	TGTGCCATCAGCTTCGGATCAGGGGAGCAGTACTTC	CAISFGSGEQYF
TRBV5-6	.	TRBJ2-7	18	.	TGTGCCAGCAGCTTGCCTCCACATCGGTCCGGGGGGCGGAACGAGCAGTACTTC	CASSLPPHRSGGRNEQYF
TRBV12-3/TRBV12-4	.	TRBJ1-2	15	.	TGTGCCAGCAGTTTGTCCGACAGCCCAAACTATGGCTACACCTTC	CASSLSDSPNYGYTF
TRBV20-1	.	TRBJ2-7	15	few	TGCAGTGCTAGAGATCGGGGTGGGGGTTCCCCGGAGCAGTACTTC	CSARDRGGGSPEQYF
TRBV5-1	TRBD2	TRBJ2-7	16	.	TGCGCCAGCAGCCCTTGGGGCCCCGGGGGGACCTACGAGCAGTACTTC	CASSPWGPGGTYEQYF